The rows below give T cell receptor beta chains drawn from one sample of a study of cytomegalovirus exposure and HLA in healthy donors. Using immunoSEQ multiplex PCR, the repertoire was profiled, and TCRdb retains in-frame clones only, with some absent. This sample's table reports about 200,000 clones. Sequenced material: PBMCs. Receptor source: a man aged 25 to 40 in good health and CMV-seronegative. CDR3s include the opening cysteine and the closing phenylalanine or tryptophan. D genes are given only for firm matches.

j_gene	v_gene	d_gene	CDR3aa	CDR3nt
TRBJ2-2	TRBV28	.	CASSLLGGWDTGELFF	TGTGCCAGCAGTTTATTAGGGGGTTGGGACACCGGGGAGCTGTTTTTT
TRBJ2-1	TRBV7-6	TRBD2	CASSLVGTSGGSSYNEQFF	TGTGCCAGCAGCTTAGTTGGGACTAGCGGGGGCAGCTCCTACAATGAGCAGTTCTTC
TRBJ2-7	TRBV9	TRBD2	CASSVGGGGAREQYF	TGTGCCAGCAGCGTAGGGGGCGGGGGGGCTCGGGAGCAGTACTTC
TRBJ1-5	TRBV7-9	.	CASSPITNDQPQHF	TGTGCCAGCAGTCCTATCACCAATGATCAGCCCCAGCATTTT
TRBJ2-1	TRBV5-4	TRBD2	CASTGLAGGTYNEQFF	TGTGCCAGCACCGGACTAGCGGGAGGGACATACAATGAGCAGTTCTTC
TRBJ1-4	TRBV7-9	TRBD1	CASSLQGGNEKLFF	TGTGCCAGCAGCCTTCAGGGGGGTAATGAAAAACTGTTTTTT
TRBJ1-1	TRBV4-3	TRBD1	CASSQGSTGAAEAFF	TGCGCCAGCAGCCAAGGATCGACAGGGGCGGCTGAAGCTTTCTTT
TRBJ1-4	TRBV6-5	TRBD1	CASSRGTGRNEKLFF	TGTGCCAGCAGCCGTGGGACAGGGCGTAATGAAAAACTGTTTTTT
TRBJ1-1	TRBV9	TRBD1	CASSVGDRGTEAFF	TGTGCCAGCAGCGTCGGGGACAGAGGGACTGAAGCTTTCTTT
TRBJ2-6	TRBV10-3	.	CAITRQFSGANVLTF	TGTGCCATCACCCGACAGTTCTCTGGGGCCAACGTCCTGACTTTC
TRBJ2-2	TRBV15	TRBD1	CATSSGQAANTGELFF	TGTGCCACCAGCTCCGGACAGGCCGCAAACACCGGGGAGCTGTTTTTT
TRBJ1-6	TRBV9	TRBD1	CASSVDPGGSYNSPLHF	TGTGCCAGCAGCGTAGACCCAGGGGGCTCCTATAATTCACCCCTCCACTTT
TRBJ2-1	TRBV6-4	.	CASGAGGEQFF	TGTGCCAGCGGGGCCGGTGGCGAGCAGTTCTTC
TRBJ2-7	TRBV6-1	.	CASSGRFDEQYF	TGTGCCAGCAGTGGCCGGTTTGACGAGCAGTACTTC
TRBJ2-1	TRBV30	TRBD2	CAWSGKRESDEQFF	TGTGCCTGGAGTGGGAAGCGGGAGTCCGATGAGCAGTTCTTC
TRBJ2-2	TRBV2	.	CASSRGGGVNTGELFF	TGTGCCAGCAGTCGAGGGGGCGGGGTGAACACCGGGGAGCTGTTTTTT
TRBJ2-1	TRBV5-1	TRBD1	CASSRSGQRAYNEQFF	TGTGCCAGCAGCCGTTCGGGACAGAGGGCCTACAATGAGCAGTTCTTC
TRBJ1-3	TRBV10-3	.	CAISGGPTGNTIYF	TGTGCCATCAGTGGGGGGCCCACTGGAAACACCATATATTTT
TRBJ2-2	TRBV9	TRBD2	CASSVEVAGYTGELFF	TGTGCCAGCAGCGTAGAGGTAGCGGGTTACACCGGGGAGCTGTTTTTT
TRBJ2-3	TRBV5-1	TRBD2	CASSLGLAASTDTQYF	TGCGCCAGCAGCCTCGGGCTAGCGGCTAGCACAGATACGCAGTATTTT
TRBJ2-7	TRBV5-1	TRBD1	CASSSLTGDEQYF	TGCGCCAGCAGCTCACTGACAGGGGACGAGCAGTACTTC
TRBJ2-1	TRBV2	TRBD2	CAIPNGGAPGNEQFF	TGTGCCATCCCGAACGGGGGGGCGCCGGGAAATGAGCAGTTCTTC
TRBJ1-6	TRBV7-9	TRBD1	CASSSTGGVNSPLHF	TGTGCCAGCAGCTCGACAGGGGGCGTCAATTCACCCCTCCACTTT
TRBJ1-5	TRBV19	TRBD1	CASRRPGQAHEPQHF	TGTGCCAGTAGACGACCGGGACAGGCGCATGAGCCCCAGCATTTT
TRBJ1-1	TRBV6-5	.	CASSYSGGNTEAFF	TGTGCCAGCAGTTACTCGGGAGGGAACACTGAAGCTTTCTTT
TRBJ2-4	TRBV28	TRBD2	CASSSRGTSGKNIQYF	TGTGCCAGCAGTTCCCGGGGGACTAGCGGCAAAAACATTCAGTACTTC
TRBJ1-2	TRBV6-5	TRBD1	CASSYNRGDGYTF	TGTGCCAGCAGTTACAACAGGGGAGATGGCTACACCTTC
TRBJ2-5	TRBV5-6	TRBD1	CASSSDREETQYF	TGTGCCAGCAGCTCCGACAGGGAGGAGACCCAGTACTTC
TRBJ2-1	TRBV7-9	TRBD2	CASSEREGSYNEQFF	TGTGCCAGCAGCGAACGGGAGGGGTCCTACAATGAGCAGTTCTTC
TRBJ2-7	TRBV30	.	CAWSVRGEQYF	TGTGCCTGGAGTGTACGAGGCGAGCAGTACTTC
TRBJ2-1	TRBV10-3	TRBD2	CAIRASGEGNEQFF	TGTGCCATCAGGGCTAGCGGGGAGGGGAATGAGCAGTTCTTC
TRBJ2-1	TRBV27	.	CASSLLGDYNEQFF	TGTGCCAGCAGTTTACTAGGGGACTACAATGAGCAGTTCTTC
TRBJ1-2	TRBV18	.	CASSPMGQAANYGYTF	TGTGCCAGCTCACCCATGGGGCAGGCGGCTAACTATGGCTACACCTTC
TRBJ1-2	TRBV25-1	.	CASSDLYAGFRDGYTF	TGTGCCAGCAGTGACCTTTACGCGGGGTTCAGGGATGGCTACACCTTC
TRBJ2-7	TRBV2	TRBD2	CASTTRGGSYEQYF	TGTGCCAGCACCACCCGCGGGGGTTCCTACGAGCAGTACTTC
TRBJ2-3	TRBV11-1	.	CASSILEAPTDTQYF	TGTGCCAGCAGTATATTGGAGGCTCCCACAGATACGCAGTATTTT
TRBJ2-3	TRBV9	TRBD2	CASSSGGLAGDTQYF	TGTGCCAGCAGCTCAGGAGGACTAGCGGGAGATACGCAGTATTTT
TRBJ2-1	TRBV2	TRBD2	CASSDGGAPYNEQFF	TGTGCCAGCAGTGACGGGGGGGCTCCCTACAATGAGCAGTTCTTC
TRBJ1-2	TRBV9	.	CASSVAANYGYTF	TGTGCCAGCAGCGTAGCTGCTAACTATGGCTACACCTTC
TRBJ1-1	TRBV28	.	CASSPLGWGDVVNTEAFF	TGTGCCAGCAGTCCCCTGGGGTGGGGAGATGTTGTAAACACTGAAGCTTTCTTT
TRBJ1-1	TRBV5-6	.	CASSSLPGSPEAFF	TGTGCCAGCAGCTCCCTCCCAGGGTCTCCTGAAGCTTTCTTT
TRBJ2-1	TRBV25-1	TRBD1	CASSERGTGGYEQFF	TGTGCCAGCAGTGAGAGGGGGACAGGGGGCTATGAGCAGTTCTTC
TRBJ2-3	TRBV10-1	.	CASQGLGSDTQYF	TGCGCCAGCCAGGGACTGGGATCAGATACGCAGTATTTT
TRBJ1-4	TRBV19	.	CASSERDTRLF	TGTGCCAGTAGTGAACGGGACACCCGGCTTTTT
TRBJ2-5	TRBV11-3	.	CASSFPGETQYF	TGTGCCAGCAGCTTCCCCGGGGAGACCCAGTACTTC
TRBJ2-7	TRBV27	TRBD2	CASSLFSASGSNEQYF	TGTGCCAGCAGTTTATTCTCGGCTAGCGGGAGTAACGAGCAGTACTTC
TRBJ2-2	TRBV4-1	TRBD2	CASSQEGLAGGTGELFF	TGCGCCAGCAGCCAAGAGGGACTAGCGGGAGGGACCGGGGAGCTGTTTTTT
TRBJ2-6	TRBV4-1	.	CASSQGAMEGANVLTF	TGCGCCAGCAGCCAGGGGGCAATGGAGGGGGCCAACGTCCTGACTTTC
TRBJ1-1	TRBV19	.	CASSTLSTRGTEAFF	TGTGCCAGTAGTACTCTTTCGACGCGGGGAACTGAAGCTTTCTTT
TRBJ2-4	TRBV6-6	TRBD2	CASSHPGGLWIQYF	TGTGCCAGCAGTCACCCGGGGGGTCTATGGATTCAGTACTTC
TRBJ2-1	TRBV25-1	TRBD2	CASSHGASGSQSYNEQFF	TGTGCCAGCAGTCATGGGGCTAGCGGGAGTCAGTCCTACAATGAGCAGTTCTTC